The 7 T cell receptor beta chains below come from one sample, sequenced in a study of OX40 agonist ivuxolimab in advanced cancers. The repertoire was sequenced with immunoSEQ multiplex PCR; TCRdb's copy has only in-frame clones and lacks some. The repertoire holds tens of thousands of clones, 65% to 85% seen once, with more than 25% in the top ten. The sample in question was CD4+ or CD8+ T cells sorted from blood, obtained in a trial of the OX40 agonist ivuxolimab. These receptors all stem from an adult with an advanced solid tumor such as melanoma, head and neck, liver or kidney cancer.

This clone was detected once. This sequence joins TRBV5-1 and TRBJ2-7; TRBD2 matches 10 bases. The V gene end was trimmed by 0 bases and the J gene end by 4 bases; junction bases not matched to a gene: 13. The CDR3 loop spans 18 amino acids. CDR1 and CDR2 from the germline V gene are SGHRS and YFSETQ. CDR3 DNA sequence: TGCGCCAGCAGCTTGGAAGGGGCAGCCGGGACTAGCGCGTACGAGCAGTACTTC. Translated, it gives CASSLEGAAGTSAYEQYF.

This chain joins TRBV5-6 and TRBJ2-2; possibly TRBD1 for D (5 bases). The CDR3 has 13 residues. CDR1 is SGHDT, CDR2 YYEEEE, per germline. V was trimmed by 2 bases and J by 6 bases, leaving 8 bases between them. CDR3 protein: CASSLGRAGELFF. DNA for the CDR3: TGTGCCAGCAGCTTAGGCAGGGCCGGGGAGCTGTTTTTT. The whole variable domain, remainder taken from reference TRBV5-6 and TRBJ2-2, is DAGVTQSPTHLIKTRGQQVTLRCSPKSGHDTVSWYQQALGQGPQFIFQYYEEEERQRGNFPDRFSGHQFPNYSSELNVNALLLGDSALYLCASSLGRAGELFFGEGSRLTVL.

The rearrangement joins TRBV19 to TRBJ1-1; unclear D gene. V was shortened by 5 bases and J by 4 bases, with 8 bases between the two germline ends. Germline values: CDR1 LNHDA, CDR2 SQIVND (reference sequence). The length of the CDR3 is 12 residues. The CDR3: CASSPTGTEAFF. CDR3 in DNA: TGTGCCAGTAGTCCAACGGGCACTGAAGCTTTCTTT.

V and J are TRBV7-2 and TRBJ1-4; D possibly corresponds to TRBD1 (5 bases). V lost 4 bases and J 3 bases, leaving 9 bases between the germline ends. In germline, CDR1 is SGHTA, CDR2 FQGNSA. The CDR3 is made up of 14 amino acids. The chain's CDR3 is CASSWGPANEKLFF. The CDR3 DNA follows: TGTGCCAGCAGCTGGGGACCTGCTAATGAAAAACTGTTTTTT.

The chain links TRBV6-5 to TRBJ2-5, with 7 bases that match TRBD1. The CDR3 has 15 residues. CDR1 MNHEY and CDR2 SVGAGI come from the germline V gene. The trim removed 2 bases at V and 5 bases at J, leaving 8 bases unmatched. The CDR3 region has the DNA TGTGCCAGCAGTTACGGGGTAGGGGGCGAGGAGACCCAGTACTTC. Translating it yields CASSYGVGGEETQYF.

The rearrangement joins TRBV28 to TRBJ2-5; TRBD1 is a possible D gene (6 bases). With 7 bases removed from V and 0 bases from J, the gap between germline ends came to 18 bases. The CDR3 covers 16 residues. Germline values: CDR1 MDHEN, CDR2 SYDVKM. The CDR3 reads CASTPHLQGNQETQYF. CDR3 DNA: TGTGCCAGCACTCCCCACCTCCAGGGGAACCAAGAGACCCAGTACTTC.

The genes are TRBV7-9 and TRBJ2-2, with TRBD2 as a possible D gene (6 bases). Germline V gene data show CDR1 as SEHNR and CDR2 as FQNEAQ (reference sequence). The length of the CDR3 is 12 residues. Trimming left V 3 bases short and J 12 bases short, with 11 bases between. The CDR3 DNA follows: TGTGCCAGCAGCTTCTGGGCGGGGAAGCTGTTTTTT. Translated: CASSFWAGKLFF. The complete variable domain, with remaining parts taken from reference TRBV7-9 and TRBJ2-2, reads DTGVSQNPRHKITKRGQNVTFRCDPISEHNRLYWYRQTLGQGPEFLTYFQNEAQLEKSRLLSDRFSAERPKGSFSTLEIQRTEQGDSAMYLCASSFWAGKLFFGEGSRLTVL.